This TCR beta chain was captured in a study of cytotoxic CD8 clonotypes in ibrutinib-treated CLL. A word on this clone: Its antigen is unidentified.

Regarding the study as a whole: Increased clonality at ibrutinib response gave way to a return toward baseline at progression.

With cryopreserved PBMCs as the source, roughly 2 micrograms of genomic DNA went to TCR beta libraries. V was clipped by 6 bases and J by 0 bases; unmatched bases: 8. Germline V lookup: CDR1 MGHRA, CDR2 YSYEKL. The CDR3 sequence is 17 residues long. The assay was immunoSEQ multiplex PCR, and TCRdb's table has in-frame clones only and misses some. The sample contains just over 200,000 clones, 75% to 85% of which appear only once. V is TRBV4-1 and J is TRBJ2-3; 11 positions match TRBD2. The origin of this receptor is a human donor with chronic lymphocytic leukemia. The specimen was PBMCs, collected after 12 months of ibrutinib treatment. The CDR3 nucleotides are TGCGCCAGCAGGTCGACTAGCGGGGTCTCTAGCACAGATACGCAGTATTTT. Protein product: CASRSTSGVSSTDTQYF.